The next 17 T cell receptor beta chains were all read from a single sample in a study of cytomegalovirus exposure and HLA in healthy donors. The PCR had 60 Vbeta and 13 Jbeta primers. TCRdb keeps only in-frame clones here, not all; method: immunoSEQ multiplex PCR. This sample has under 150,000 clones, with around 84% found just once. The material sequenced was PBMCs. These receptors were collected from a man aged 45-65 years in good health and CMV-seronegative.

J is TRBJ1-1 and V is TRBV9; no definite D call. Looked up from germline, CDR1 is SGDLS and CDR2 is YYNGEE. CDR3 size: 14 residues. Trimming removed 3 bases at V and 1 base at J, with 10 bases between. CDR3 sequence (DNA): TGTGCCAGCAGCGCCACTCTTAGGAACACTGAAGCTTTCTTT. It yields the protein CASSATLRNTEAFF.

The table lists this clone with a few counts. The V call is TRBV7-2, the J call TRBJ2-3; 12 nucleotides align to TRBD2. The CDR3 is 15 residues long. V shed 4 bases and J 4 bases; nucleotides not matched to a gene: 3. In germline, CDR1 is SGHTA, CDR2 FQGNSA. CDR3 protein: CASSWTSGVADTQYF. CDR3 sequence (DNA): TGTGCCAGCAGCTGGACTAGCGGGGTCGCAGATACGCAGTATTTT.

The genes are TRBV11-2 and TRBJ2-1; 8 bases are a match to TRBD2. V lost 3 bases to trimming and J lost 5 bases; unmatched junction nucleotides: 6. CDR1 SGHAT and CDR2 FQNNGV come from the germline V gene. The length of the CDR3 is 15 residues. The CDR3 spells CASSLKAGENNEQFF. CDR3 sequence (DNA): TGTGCCAGCAGCTTGAAAGCGGGAGAGAACAATGAGCAGTTCTTC. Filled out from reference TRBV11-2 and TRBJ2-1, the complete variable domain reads EAGVAQSPRYKIIEKRQSVAFWCNPISGHATLYWYQQILGQGPKLLIQFQNNGVVDDSQLPKDRFSAERLKGVDSTLKIQPAKLEDSAVYLCASSLKAGENNEQFFGPGTRLTVL.

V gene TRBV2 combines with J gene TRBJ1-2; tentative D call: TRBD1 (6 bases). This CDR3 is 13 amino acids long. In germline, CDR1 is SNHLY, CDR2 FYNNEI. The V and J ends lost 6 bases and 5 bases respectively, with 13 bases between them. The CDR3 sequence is CASSVEQGYGYTF. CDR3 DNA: TGTGCCAGCAGCGTAGAACAGGGATATGGCTACACCTTC. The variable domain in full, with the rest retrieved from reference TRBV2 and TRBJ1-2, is EPEVTQTPSHQVTQMGQEVILRCVPISNHLYFYWYRQILGQKVEFLVSFYNNEISEKSEIFDDQFSVERPDGSNFTLKIRSTKLEDSAMYFCASSVEQGYGYTFGSGTRLTVV.

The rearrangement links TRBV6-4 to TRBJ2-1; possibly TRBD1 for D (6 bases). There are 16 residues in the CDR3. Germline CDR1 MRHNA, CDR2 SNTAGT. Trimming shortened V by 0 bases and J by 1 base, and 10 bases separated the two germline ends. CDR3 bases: TGTGCCAGCAGTGACTCGTTCAGGGGTTCCTACAATGAGCAGTTCTTC. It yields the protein CASSDSFRGSYNEQFF.

CDR3 region: CASSQLRGTVRGNTEAFF. For the CDR3, the DNA is TGTGCCAGCAGTCAGTTAAGGGGAACGGTGCGGGGGAACACTGAAGCTTTCTTT. This chain links TRBV28 with TRBJ1-1; D is possibly TRBD1 (5 bases). Trimming removed 5 bases at V and 1 base at J, with 23 bases between. CDR1 and CDR2 (germline): MDHEN, SYDVKM. The CDR3 has 18 amino acids.

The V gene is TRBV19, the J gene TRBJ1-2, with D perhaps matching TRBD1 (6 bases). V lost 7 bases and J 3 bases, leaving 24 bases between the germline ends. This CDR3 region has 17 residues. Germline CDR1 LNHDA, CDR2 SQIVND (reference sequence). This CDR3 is CASTQAGGGPTHYGYTF. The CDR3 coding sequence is TGTGCCAGTACCCAGGCGGGGGGCGGACCAACGCACTATGGCTACACCTTC.

For the CDR3, the DNA is TGTGCCAGCTCCAATTCGGGCGGGAGGAACACCGGGGAGCTGTTTTTT. Protein: CASSNSGGRNTGELFF. V gene TRBV18 combines with J gene TRBJ2-2; 7 bases line up with TRBD2. The CDR3 consists of 16 residues. Trimming removed 6 bases from V and 1 base from J; junction bases left unmatched: 8. CDR1 is KGHSH and CDR2 is LQKENI in the germline V gene.

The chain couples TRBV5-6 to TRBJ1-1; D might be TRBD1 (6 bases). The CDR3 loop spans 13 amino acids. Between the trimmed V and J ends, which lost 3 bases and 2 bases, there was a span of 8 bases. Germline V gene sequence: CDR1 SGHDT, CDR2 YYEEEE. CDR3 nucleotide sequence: TGTGCCAGCAGCTCACAGGGTAACACTGAAGCTTTCTTT. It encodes CASSSQGNTEAFF.

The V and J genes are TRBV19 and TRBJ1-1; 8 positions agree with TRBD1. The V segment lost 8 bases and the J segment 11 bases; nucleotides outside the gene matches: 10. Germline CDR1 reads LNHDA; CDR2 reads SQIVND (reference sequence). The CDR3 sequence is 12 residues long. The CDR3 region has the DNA TGTGCCAGTCAGGGGACAGGCCTCACCGCTTTCTTT. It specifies CASQGTGLTAFF.

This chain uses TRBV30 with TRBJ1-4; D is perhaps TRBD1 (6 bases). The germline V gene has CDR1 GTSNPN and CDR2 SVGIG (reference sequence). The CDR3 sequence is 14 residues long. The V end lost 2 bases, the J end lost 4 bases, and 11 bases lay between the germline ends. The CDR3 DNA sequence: TGTGCCTGGAGTAGGACAGCCGATAATGAAAAACTGTTTTTT. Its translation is CAWSRTADNEKLFF.

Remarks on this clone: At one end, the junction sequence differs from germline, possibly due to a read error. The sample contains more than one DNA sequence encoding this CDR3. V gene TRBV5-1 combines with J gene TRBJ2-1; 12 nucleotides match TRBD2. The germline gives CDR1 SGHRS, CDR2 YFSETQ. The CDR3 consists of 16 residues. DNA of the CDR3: TGCGCCAGCAGCGCCGGACTAGCGGGGTCCTCCAATGAGCAGTTCTTC. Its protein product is CASSAGLAGSSNEQFF.

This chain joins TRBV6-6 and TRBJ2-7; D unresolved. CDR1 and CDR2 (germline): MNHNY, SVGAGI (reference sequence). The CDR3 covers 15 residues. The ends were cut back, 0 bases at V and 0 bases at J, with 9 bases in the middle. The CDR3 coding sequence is TGTGCCAGCAGTTACTCTGCGCCGAGCTCCTACGAGCAGTACTTC. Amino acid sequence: CASSYSAPSSYEQYF.

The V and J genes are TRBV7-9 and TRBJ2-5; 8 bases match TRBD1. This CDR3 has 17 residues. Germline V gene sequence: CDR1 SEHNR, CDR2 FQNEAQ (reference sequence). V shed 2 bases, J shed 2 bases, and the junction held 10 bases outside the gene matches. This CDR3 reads CASSLLGTGIIQETQYF. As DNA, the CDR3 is TGTGCCAGCAGCTTACTCGGGACAGGAATAATACAAGAGACCCAGTACTTC.

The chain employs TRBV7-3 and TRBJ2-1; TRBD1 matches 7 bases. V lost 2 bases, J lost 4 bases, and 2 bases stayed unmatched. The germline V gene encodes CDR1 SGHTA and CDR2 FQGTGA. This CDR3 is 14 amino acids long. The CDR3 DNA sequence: TGTGCCAGCAGCTTAGGACAGGAGTACAATGAGCAGTTCTTC. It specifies CASSLGQEYNEQFF. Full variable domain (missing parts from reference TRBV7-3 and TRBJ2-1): GAGVSQTPSNKVTEKGKYVELRCDPISGHTALYWYRQSLGQGPEFLIYFQGTGAADDSGLPNDRFFAVRPEGSVSTLKIQRTERGDSAVYLCASSLGQEYNEQFFGPGTRLTVL.

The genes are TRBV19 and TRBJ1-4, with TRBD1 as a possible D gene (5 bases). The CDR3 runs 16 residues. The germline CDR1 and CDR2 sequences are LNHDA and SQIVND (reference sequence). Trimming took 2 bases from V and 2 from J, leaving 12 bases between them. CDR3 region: CASSIPFRQTNEKLFF. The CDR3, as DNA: TGTGCCAGTAGTATACCGTTCCGACAGACTAATGAAAAACTGTTTTTT.

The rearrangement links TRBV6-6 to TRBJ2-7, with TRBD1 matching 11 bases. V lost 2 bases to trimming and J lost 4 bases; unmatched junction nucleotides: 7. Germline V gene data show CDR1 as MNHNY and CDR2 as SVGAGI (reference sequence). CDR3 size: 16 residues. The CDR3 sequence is CASSYAYGTGGYEQYF. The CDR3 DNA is TGTGCCAGCAGTTACGCCTATGGGACAGGGGGTTACGAGCAGTACTTC.